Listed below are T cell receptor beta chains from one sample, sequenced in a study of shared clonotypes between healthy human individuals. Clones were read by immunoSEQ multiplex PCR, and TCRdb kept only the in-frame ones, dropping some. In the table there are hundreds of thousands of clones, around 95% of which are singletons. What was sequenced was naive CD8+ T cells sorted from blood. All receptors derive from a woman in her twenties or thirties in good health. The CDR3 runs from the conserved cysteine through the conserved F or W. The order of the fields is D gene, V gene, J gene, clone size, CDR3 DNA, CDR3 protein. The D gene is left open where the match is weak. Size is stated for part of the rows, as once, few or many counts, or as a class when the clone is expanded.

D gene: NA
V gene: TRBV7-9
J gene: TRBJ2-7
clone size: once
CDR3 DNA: TGTGCCAGCAGGTTAGCGGATTACGAGCAGTACTTC
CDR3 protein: CASRLADYEQYF

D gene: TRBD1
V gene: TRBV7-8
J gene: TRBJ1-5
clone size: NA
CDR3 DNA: TGTGCCAGCAGCTTAGGGCCCGGGACAGGGGCGGATCAGCCCCAGCATTTT
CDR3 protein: CASSLGPGTGADQPQHF

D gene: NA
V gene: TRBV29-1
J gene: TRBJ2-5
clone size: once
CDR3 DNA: TGCAGCGTTGTGGGCAGGGGGGGCCAAGAGACCCAGTACTTC
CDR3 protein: CSVVGRGGQETQYF

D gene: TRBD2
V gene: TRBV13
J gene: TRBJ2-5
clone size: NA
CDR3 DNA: TGTGCCAGCAGCTCCCGACTAGCGGGAAGTCTCGAGACCCAGTACTTC
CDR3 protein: CASSSRLAGSLETQYF

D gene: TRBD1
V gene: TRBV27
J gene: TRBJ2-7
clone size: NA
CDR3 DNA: TGTGCCAGCAGTCCGGGACAGGGTGGCTACGAGCAGTACTTC
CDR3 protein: CASSPGQGGYEQYF

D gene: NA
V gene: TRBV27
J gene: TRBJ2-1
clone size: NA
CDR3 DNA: TGTGCCAGCAGTTGGGGTCATGAGCAGTTCTTC
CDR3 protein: CASSWGHEQFF

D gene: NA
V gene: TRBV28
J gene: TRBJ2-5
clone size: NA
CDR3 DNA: TGTGCCAGCAACGGGGGGCTGGGGGAGACCCAGTACTTC
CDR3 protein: CASNGGLGETQYF

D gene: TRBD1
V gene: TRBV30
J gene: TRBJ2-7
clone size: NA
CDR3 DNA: TGTGCCTGGAGTGAGGGGACAGGGGGCTGTGAGCAGAATTACGAGCAGTACTTC
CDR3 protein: CAWSEGTGGCEQNYEQYF

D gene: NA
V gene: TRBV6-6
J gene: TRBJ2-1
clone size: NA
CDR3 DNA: TGTGCCAGCAGTTATACCGATGAGCAGTTCTTC
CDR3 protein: CASSYTDEQFF

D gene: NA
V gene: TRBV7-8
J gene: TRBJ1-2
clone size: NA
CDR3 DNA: TGTGCCAGCAGCTTAGACGGGTTCTGGACACAGGGCTACACCTTC
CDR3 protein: CASSLDGFWTQGYTF

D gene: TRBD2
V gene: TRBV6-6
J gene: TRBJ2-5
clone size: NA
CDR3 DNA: TGTGCCACCGAGGGACTATTACAAGAGACCCAGTACTTC
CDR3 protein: CATEGLLQETQYF

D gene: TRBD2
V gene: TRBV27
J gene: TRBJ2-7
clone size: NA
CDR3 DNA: TGTGCCAGCAGTTTATCCGGGACTAACTCCTACGAGCAGTACTTC
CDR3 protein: CASSLSGTNSYEQYF

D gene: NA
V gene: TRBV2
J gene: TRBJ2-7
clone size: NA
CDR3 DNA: TGTGCCAGCAGTGACACGGTAACAGAGCTCTCCTACGAGCAGTACTTC
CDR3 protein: CASSDTVTELSYEQYF

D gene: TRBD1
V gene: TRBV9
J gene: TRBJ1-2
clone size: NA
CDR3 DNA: TGTGCCAGCAGCGTAGGTACCACAGGGGCCTATGGCTACACCTTC
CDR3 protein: CASSVGTTGAYGYTF

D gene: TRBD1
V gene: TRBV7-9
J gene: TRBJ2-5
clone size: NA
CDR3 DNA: TGTGCCAGCAGCGGCTGGACAGGGGAAAAAGAGACCCAGTACTTC
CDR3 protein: CASSGWTGEKETQYF